The 14 T cell receptor beta chains below come from one sample, sequenced in a study of shared clonotypes between healthy human individuals. Sequenced by immunoSEQ multiplex PCR; TCRdb stores in-frame clones only, minus some. In the table there are about 2.4 million clones, approximately 93% of which are singletons. The source material was naive CD4+ T cells from PBMCs. As to subset: CD45RA+ positively selected. These receptors all come from a man aged 18-30 years in good health. Some clones in this sample may be carry-over from other donors' samples.

This clone was detected once. The chain is built from TRBV6-6 and TRBJ1-1; D gene unclear. The V gene lost 7 bases and the J gene lost 2 bases, with 14 bases spanning the gap. The CDR3 sequence is 14 residues long. Germline CDR1 MNHNY, CDR2 SVGAGI (reference sequence). The CDR3 coding sequence is TGTGCCAGCAACAGAAGAGCCGATAACACTGAAGCTTTCTTT. Encoded protein: CASNRRADNTEAFF.

J is TRBJ2-7 and V is TRBV2; 7 positions agree with TRBD2. CDR1 is SNHLY and CDR2 is FYNNEI in the germline V gene. The J segment lost 2 bases and the V segment lost 1 base, leaving 8 bases of the junction unmatched. The length of the CDR3 is 16 residues. CDR3 in amino acids: CASSEVGKRGAYEQYF. Written as DNA, the CDR3 is TGTGCCAGCAGTGAAGTCGGTAAGCGGGGAGCCTACGAGCAGTACTTC.

The chain recombines TRBV28 with TRBJ2-1; 9 nucleotides match TRBD2. The trim removed 2 bases at V and 4 bases at J, leaving 3 bases unmatched. Germline V gene sequence: CDR1 MDHEN, CDR2 SYDVKM. The CDR3 runs to 15 residues. Here the CDR3 DNA reads TGTGCCAGCAGTTTAGTTCTAGCGGGGTACAATGAGCAGTTCTTC. Its translation: CASSLVLAGYNEQFF.

This chain uses TRBV10-1 with TRBJ1-2; no clear D gene. The CDR3 loop spans 13 amino acids. V was clipped by 5 bases and J by 4 bases, with 11 bases between them. Germline CDR1 and CDR2: WNHNN and SYGVQD (reference sequence). This CDR3 is CASSPDPSYGYTF. CDR3 coding DNA: TGCGCCAGCAGTCCAGATCCTTCCTATGGCTACACCTTC.

CDR3 sequence: CSVGVGGNEQFF. The CDR3, as DNA: TGCAGCGTTGGGGTTGGGGGGAATGAGCAGTTCTTC. The chain joins TRBV29-1 to TRBJ2-1, with D perhaps TRBD2 (6 bases). CDR1 SQVTM and CDR2 ANQGSEA come from the germline V gene. V lost 4 bases to trimming and J lost 7 bases, with 11 bases between them. CDR3 length: 12 residues.

The chain has TRBV4-1 and TRBJ1-2; D unresolved. The CDR3 spans 15 residues. Between the trimmed V and J ends, which lost 0 bases and 8 bases, there was a span of 16 bases. Per the germline V gene, CDR1 is MGHRA and CDR2 is YSYEKL. CDR3 sequence reads: CASSQEGLAARGYTF. In nucleotides, the CDR3 is TGCGCCAGCAGCCAAGAGGGCCTCGCCGCGCGGGGCTACACCTTC.

The chain recombines TRBV30 with TRBJ2-7; D possibly corresponds to TRBD1 (5 bases). Germline loops: CDR1 GTSNPN, CDR2 SVGIG (reference sequence). Between the trimmed V and J ends, which lost 0 bases and 1 base, there was a span of 7 bases. There are 13 residues in the CDR3. The CDR3: CAWSVGDSYEQYF. Written as DNA, the CDR3 is TGTGCCTGGAGTGTAGGGGATTCCTACGAGCAGTACTTC.

The gene calls are TRBV5-4 and TRBJ2-5, with D possibly matching TRBD2 (6 bases). The CDR3 covers 16 residues. Trimming removed 4 bases at V and 2 bases at J, with 18 bases between. Per germline, CDR1 SGHNT and CDR2 YYREEE (reference sequence). CDR3 in DNA: TGTGCCAGCAGCCTCGGGCGGGGTATGCGACAAGAGACCCAGTACTTC. Its protein product is CASSLGRGMRQETQYF.

This chain links TRBV7-2 with TRBJ2-7, with TRBD2 identical over 7 bases. The germline V gene encodes CDR1 SGHTA and CDR2 FQGNSA. With 1 base clipped from V and 3 bases from J, the junction kept 9 bases outside the gene matches. The CDR3 spans 16 residues. The DNA of the CDR3 is TGTGCCAGCAGCTTAGGGGGAGGGCAGGGAGGCTACGAGCAGTACTTC. It translates to CASSLGGGQGGYEQYF.

This clone was seen a few times. The V gene is TRBV7-9, the J gene TRBJ1-1; 7 nucleotides match TRBD1. Trimming removed 4 bases from V and 0 bases from J; junction bases left unmatched: 5. Germline CDR1 reads SEHNR; CDR2 reads FQNEAQ (reference sequence). The CDR3 runs 15 residues. Written as DNA, the CDR3 is TGTGCCAGCAGCTCCCGGGACAGATTGAACACTGAAGCTTTCTTT. It specifies CASSSRDRLNTEAFF.

The chain combines TRBV7-2 with TRBJ2-5; 8 bases map to TRBD2. The CDR3 has 15 amino acids. CDR1 is SGHTA and CDR2 is FQGNSA in the germline V gene. V dropped 4 bases and J dropped 5; count of bases not matched to a gene: 9. The CDR3 region has the DNA TGTGCCAGCAGCTACAACGGACTAGCTACCGAGACCCAGTACTTC. Encoded protein: CASSYNGLATETQYF.

This chain links TRBV28 with TRBJ1-1; 7 bases are a match to TRBD1. The CDR3 length is 15 residues. V gave up 5 bases and J gave up 11 bases; unmatched junction bases: 17. Looked up from germline, CDR1 is MDHEN and CDR2 is SYDVKM. CDR3 sequence: CASSKWDSYHRRAFF. The CDR3 region has the DNA TGTGCCAGCAGTAAATGGGACAGCTACCACCGGAGGGCTTTCTTT.

V usage is TRBV2 and J usage is TRBJ2-7, with D perhaps being TRBD1 or TRBD2 (7 bases each). CDR1 SNHLY and CDR2 FYNNEI come from the germline V gene. V dropped 7 bases and J dropped 5 bases, with 18 bases sitting between them. The CDR3 is 14 residues long. The CDR3 region is CASMALQGTNEQYF. The CDR3 nucleotides are TGTGCCAGCATGGCCTTACAGGGGACTAACGAGCAGTACTTC.

As for this clone: At the DNA level, this CDR3 is encoded by other sequences in the same sample as well. The J gene is TRBJ2-3, the V gene TRBV5-1; 11 bases line up with TRBD2. The germline gives CDR1 SGHRS, CDR2 YFSETQ. The CDR3 runs 15 residues. Trimming cost V 4 bases and J 3 bases; bases outside gene matches: 4. The CDR3 loop reads CASSSRTSGTDTQYF. CDR3 nucleotide sequence: TGCGCCAGCAGCAGCAGGACTAGCGGGACAGATACGCAGTATTTT. Drawing the rest from reference TRBV5-1 and TRBJ2-3, the complete variable domain is KAGVTQTPRYLIKTRGQQVTLSCSPISGHRSVSWYQQTPGQGLQFLFEYFSETQRNKGNFPGRFSGRQFSNSRSEMNVSTLELGDSALYLCASSSRTSGTDTQYFGPGTRLTVL.